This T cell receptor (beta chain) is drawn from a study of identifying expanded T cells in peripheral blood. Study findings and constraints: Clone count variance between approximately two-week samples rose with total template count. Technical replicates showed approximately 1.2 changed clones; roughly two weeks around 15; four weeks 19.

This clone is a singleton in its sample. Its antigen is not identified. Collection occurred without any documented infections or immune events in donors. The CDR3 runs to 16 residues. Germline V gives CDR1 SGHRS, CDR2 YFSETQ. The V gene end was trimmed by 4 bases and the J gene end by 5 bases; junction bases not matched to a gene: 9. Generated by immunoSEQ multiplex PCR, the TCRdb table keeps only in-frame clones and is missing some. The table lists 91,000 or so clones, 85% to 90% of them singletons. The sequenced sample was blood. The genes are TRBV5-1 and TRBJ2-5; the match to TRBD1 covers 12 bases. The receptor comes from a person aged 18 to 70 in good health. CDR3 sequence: CASSPGQGAFLETQYF. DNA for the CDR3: TGCGCCAGCAGCCCGGGACAGGGGGCTTTCTTGGAGACCCAGTACTTC. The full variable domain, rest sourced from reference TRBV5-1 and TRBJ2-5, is KAGVTQTPRYLIKTRGQQVTLSCSPISGHRSVSWYQQTPGQGLQFLFEYFSETQRNKGNFPGRFSGRQFSNSRSEMNVSTLELGDSALYLCASSPGQGAFLETQYFGPGTRLLVL.